This T cell receptor beta chain was identified in a study of control samples from healthy donors and cancer patients. Sequenced by immunoSEQ multiplex PCR; TCRdb stores in-frame clones only, minus some. In the table there are fewer than 200,000 clones, around 94% of which are singletons. There are 14 residues in the CDR3. Germline CDR1 and CDR2: SEHNR and FQNEAQ (reference sequence). J lost 4 bases, V lost 6 bases, and 8 bases had no gene match. Sequenced: PBMCs. This receptor was obtained from a man aged 55 to 69 with colorectal cancer. J is TRBJ2-7 and V is TRBV7-9; 8 nucleotides agree with TRBD1. The CDR3 coding sequence is TGTGCCAGCAGTTTCGGGACAGGCCTATACGAGCAGTACTTC. Translated: CASSFGTGLYEQYF.